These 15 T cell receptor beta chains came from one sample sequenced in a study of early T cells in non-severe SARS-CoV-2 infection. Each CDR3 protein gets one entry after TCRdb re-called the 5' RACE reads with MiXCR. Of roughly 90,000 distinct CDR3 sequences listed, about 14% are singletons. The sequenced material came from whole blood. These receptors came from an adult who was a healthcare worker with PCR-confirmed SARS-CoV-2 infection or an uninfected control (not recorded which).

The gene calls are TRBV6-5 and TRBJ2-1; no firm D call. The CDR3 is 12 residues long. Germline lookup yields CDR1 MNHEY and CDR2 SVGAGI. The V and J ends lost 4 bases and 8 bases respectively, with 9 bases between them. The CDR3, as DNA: TGTGCCAGCAGTTCGTACATGGATGAGCAGTTCTTC. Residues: CASSSYMDEQFF.

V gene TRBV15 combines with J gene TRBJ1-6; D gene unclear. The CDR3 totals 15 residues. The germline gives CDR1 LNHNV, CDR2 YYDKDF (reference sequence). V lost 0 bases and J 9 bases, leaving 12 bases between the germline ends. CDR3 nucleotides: TGTGCCACCAGCAGAGATGCGGTCCGGGGTTCACCCCTCCACTTT. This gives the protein CATSRDAVRGSPLHF.

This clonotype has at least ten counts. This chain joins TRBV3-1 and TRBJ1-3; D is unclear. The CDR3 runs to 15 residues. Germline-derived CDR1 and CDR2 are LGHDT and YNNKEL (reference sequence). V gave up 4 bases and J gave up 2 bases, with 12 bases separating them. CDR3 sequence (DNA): TGTGCCAGCAGCCGAGGACCTTCGGCTGGAAACACCATATATTTT. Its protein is CASSRGPSAGNTIYF.

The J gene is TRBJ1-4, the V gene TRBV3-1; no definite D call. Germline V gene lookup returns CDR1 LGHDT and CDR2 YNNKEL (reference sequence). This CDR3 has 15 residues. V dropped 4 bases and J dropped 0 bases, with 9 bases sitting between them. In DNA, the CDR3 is TGTGCCAGCAGCCCCCTGGGGACAACTAATGAAAAACTGTTTTTT. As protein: CASSPLGTTNEKLFF.

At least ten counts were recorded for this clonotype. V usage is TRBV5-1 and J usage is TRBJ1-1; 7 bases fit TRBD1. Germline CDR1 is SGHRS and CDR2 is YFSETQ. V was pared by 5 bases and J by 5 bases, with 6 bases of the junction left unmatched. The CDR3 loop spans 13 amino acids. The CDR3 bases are TGCGCCAGCAGGGAGACAGGGTCTACTGAAGCTTTCTTT. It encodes CASRETGSTEAFF. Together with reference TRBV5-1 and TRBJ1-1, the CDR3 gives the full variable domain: KAGVTQTPRYLIKTRGQQVTLSCSPISGHRSVSWYQQTPGQGLQFLFEYFSETQRNKGNFPGRFSGRQFSNSRSEMNVSTLELGDSALYLCASRETGSTEAFFGQGTRLTVV.

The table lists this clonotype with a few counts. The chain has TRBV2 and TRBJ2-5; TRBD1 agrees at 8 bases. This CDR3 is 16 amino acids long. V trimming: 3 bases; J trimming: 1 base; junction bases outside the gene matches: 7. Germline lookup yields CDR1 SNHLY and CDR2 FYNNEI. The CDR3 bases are TGTGCCAGCAGTGATCCCCCCGACAGGGGCCAAGAGACCCAGTACTTC. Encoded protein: CASSDPPDRGQETQYF.

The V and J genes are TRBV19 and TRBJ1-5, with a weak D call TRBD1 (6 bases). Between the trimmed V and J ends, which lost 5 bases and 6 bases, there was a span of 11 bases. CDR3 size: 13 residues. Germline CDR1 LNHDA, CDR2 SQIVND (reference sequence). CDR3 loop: CASSAQGFQPQHF. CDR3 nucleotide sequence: TGTGCCAGTAGTGCCCAGGGGTTTCAGCCCCAGCATTTT.

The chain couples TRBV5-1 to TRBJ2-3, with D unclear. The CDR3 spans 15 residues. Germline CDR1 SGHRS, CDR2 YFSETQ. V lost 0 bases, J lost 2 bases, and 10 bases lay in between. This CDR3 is CASSLATTTTDTQYF. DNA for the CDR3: TGCGCCAGCAGCTTGGCCACAACGACCACAGATACGCAGTATTTT.

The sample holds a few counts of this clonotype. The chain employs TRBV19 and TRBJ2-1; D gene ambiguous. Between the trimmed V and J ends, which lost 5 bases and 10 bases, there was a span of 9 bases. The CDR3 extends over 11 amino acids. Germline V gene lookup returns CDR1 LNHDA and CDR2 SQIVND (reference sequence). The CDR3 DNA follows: TGTGCCAGTAGTTCGATGCGGGAGCAGTTCTTC. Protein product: CASSSMREQFF.

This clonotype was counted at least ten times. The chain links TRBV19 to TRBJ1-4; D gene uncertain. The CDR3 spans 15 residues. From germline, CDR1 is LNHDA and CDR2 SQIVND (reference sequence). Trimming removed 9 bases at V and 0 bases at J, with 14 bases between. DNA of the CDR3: TGTGCCAGCCGGACGCAGCATGCAACTAATGAAAAACTGTTTTTT. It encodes CASRTQHATNEKLFF.

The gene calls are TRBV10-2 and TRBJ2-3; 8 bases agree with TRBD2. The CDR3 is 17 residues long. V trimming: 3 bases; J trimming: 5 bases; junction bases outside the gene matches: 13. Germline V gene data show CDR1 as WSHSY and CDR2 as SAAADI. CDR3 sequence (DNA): TGCGCCAGCAGTGACTTGCTAGCGGGCCATAAAGGAGATACGCAGTATTTT. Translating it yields CASSDLLAGHKGDTQYF.

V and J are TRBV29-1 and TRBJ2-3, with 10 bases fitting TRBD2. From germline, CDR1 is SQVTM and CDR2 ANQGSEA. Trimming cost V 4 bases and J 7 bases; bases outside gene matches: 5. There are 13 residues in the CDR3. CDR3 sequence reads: CSVVLAGVHTQYF. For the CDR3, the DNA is TGCAGCGTTGTCCTAGCGGGGGTTCATACGCAGTATTTT.

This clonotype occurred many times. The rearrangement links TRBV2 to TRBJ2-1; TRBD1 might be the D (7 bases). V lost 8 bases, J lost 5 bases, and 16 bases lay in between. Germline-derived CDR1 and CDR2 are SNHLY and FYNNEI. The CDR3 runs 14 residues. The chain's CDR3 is CASLRGESNNEQFF. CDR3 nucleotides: TGTGCCAGCCTCAGGGGGGAGTCAAACAATGAGCAGTTCTTC.

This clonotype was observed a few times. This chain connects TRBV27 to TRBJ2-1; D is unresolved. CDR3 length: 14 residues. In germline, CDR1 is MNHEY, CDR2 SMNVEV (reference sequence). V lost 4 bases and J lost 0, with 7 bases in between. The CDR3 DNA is TGTGCCAGCAGTTCTGTCAGCTCCTACAATGAGCAGTTCTTC. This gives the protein CASSSVSSYNEQFF.

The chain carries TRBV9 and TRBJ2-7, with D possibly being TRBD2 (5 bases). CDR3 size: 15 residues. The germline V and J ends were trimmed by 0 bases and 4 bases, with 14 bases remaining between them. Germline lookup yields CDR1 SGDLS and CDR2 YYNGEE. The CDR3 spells CASSVGPGWRYEQYF. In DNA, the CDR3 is TGTGCCAGCAGCGTAGGCCCGGGTTGGAGGTACGAGCAGTACTTC.